One and the same sample provided the 31 T cell receptor beta chains below, sequenced in a study of blood T cell repertoires in COVID-19. TCRdb's copy holds only in-frame clones and misses some; the assay was immunoSEQ multiplex PCR. The sample carries about 90,000 clones, roughly nine tenths recorded once. Sequencing was done on a sample of peripheral blood. These receptors originate from a human donor with active COVID-19. The donor label of this sample is uncertain.

The chain is built from TRBV7-3 and TRBJ2-5; D perhaps matches TRBD2 (5 bases). The germline V gene has CDR1 SGHTA and CDR2 FQGTGA. The CDR3 sequence is 14 residues long. V lost 5 bases to trimming and J lost 3 bases, with 13 bases between them. The CDR3 here is CASSVSAEEETQYF. CDR3 DNA sequence: TGTGCCAGCAGCGTCTCAGCGGAGGAAGAGACCCAGTACTTC.

The chain is built from TRBV6-5 and TRBJ2-5; possible D gene TRBD1, 5 bases. Germline CDR1 reads MNHEY; CDR2 reads SVGAGI. V lost 0 bases to trimming and J lost 4 bases, with 9 bases between them. CDR3 length: 14 amino acids. This CDR3 is CASSYSAGRETQYF. The CDR3 DNA reads TGTGCCAGCAGTTACTCTGCAGGGCGAGAGACCCAGTACTTC.

The gene calls are TRBV19 and TRBJ2-6; D unresolved. Germline CDR1 is LNHDA and CDR2 is SQIVND (reference sequence). The CDR3 is 14 residues long. V lost 6 bases and J lost 3, with 9 bases in between. CDR3 sequence: CASRIGHGANVLTF. In DNA, the CDR3 is TGTGCCAGTAGAATCGGTCATGGGGCCAACGTCCTGACTTTC.

This chain links TRBV28 with TRBJ2-1, with 8 bases lining up with TRBD2. In germline, CDR1 is MDHEN, CDR2 SYDVKM. Germline trimming cut 6 bases from V and 4 bases from J; bases unmatched to any gene: 8. There are 15 residues in the CDR3. The CDR3 coding sequence is TGTGCCAGCAGCGATCGGGGGGGTGGGTACAATGAGCAGTTCTTC. This gives the protein CASSDRGGGYNEQFF.

The V call is TRBV5-1, the J call TRBJ1-4; D remains unclear. V was shortened by 0 bases and J by 8 bases, with 5 bases between the two germline ends. This CDR3 contains 12 residues. Germline CDR1 SGHRS, CDR2 YFSETQ. The CDR3 spells CASSLAREKLFF. CDR3 coding DNA: TGCGCCAGCAGCTTGGCCAGGGAAAAACTGTTTTTT.

The rearrangement uses TRBV7-9 and TRBJ1-1; D remains ambiguous. Germline assignment: CDR1 SEHNR and CDR2 FQNEAQ (reference sequence). The V end was cut by 5 bases, the J end by 0 bases, with 10 bases between. The CDR3 is 14 residues long. CDR3 DNA sequence: TGTGCCAGCAGCCCAACCACAGTGAACACTGAAGCTTTCTTT. The encoded protein is CASSPTTVNTEAFF.

V usage is TRBV2 and J usage is TRBJ2-7, with 9 bases that match TRBD1. CDR3 length: 15 residues. Per germline, CDR1 SNHLY and CDR2 FYNNEI. V dropped 7 bases and J dropped 3; count of bases not matched to a gene: 10. This CDR3 is CASTLGQGVFYEQYF. CDR3 DNA: TGTGCCAGCACCCTGGGACAGGGAGTGTTCTACGAGCAGTACTTC.

The V gene is TRBV27, the J gene TRBJ2-1; D perhaps matches TRBD1 (5 bases). The ends were cut back, 2 bases at V and 6 bases at J, with 11 bases in the middle. The CDR3 contains 14 residues. The germline CDR1 and CDR2 sequences are MNHEY and SMNVEV (reference sequence). The DNA for the CDR3 is TGTGCCAGCAGTTTAGCCCTTGGGGCCAATGAGCAGTTCTTC. It yields the protein CASSLALGANEQFF.

This rearrangement joins TRBV9 to TRBJ1-6; D remains unclear. Germline V gene lookup returns CDR1 SGDLS and CDR2 YYNGEE. The CDR3 has 15 residues. The V and J ends lost 3 bases and 7 bases respectively, with 14 bases between them. The CDR3 DNA follows: TGTGCCAGCAGCGCCCCGGGGAGAGACAATTCACCCCTCCACTTT. Protein: CASSAPGRDNSPLHF.

This sequence joins TRBV19 and TRBJ2-7; a weak D match, TRBD2 (6 bases). The CDR3 runs 16 residues. Germline V gene sequence: CDR1 LNHDA, CDR2 SQIVND (reference sequence). V was cut by 6 bases and J by 3 bases, with 21 bases left in between. The chain's CDR3 is CASSPGPGDPYYEQYF. The CDR3 DNA follows: TGTGCCAGTAGCCCCGGGCCGGGGGACCCCTACTACGAGCAGTACTTC.

The J gene is TRBJ2-5, the V gene TRBV21-1; the table names TRBD1, a call not compared with the DNA. TRBV21-1 is annotated as a pseudogene. The CDR3 consists of 16 residues. CDR3 in DNA: TGTGCCAGCAGCACCGAAGAACAGTTACCTCAAGAGACCCAGTACTTC. Translated: CASSTEEQLPQETQYF.

This rearrangement joins TRBV7-2 to TRBJ2-7, with D possibly matching TRBD2 (5 bases). Trimming pared 3 bases from V and 0 bases from J, leaving 15 bases between. Germline loops: CDR1 SGHTA, CDR2 FQGNSA. This CDR3 has 16 amino acids. This CDR3 is CASSFRLNELSYEQYF. CDR3 nucleotides: TGTGCCAGCAGCTTTCGACTAAACGAACTCTCCTACGAGCAGTACTTC.

The chain is built from TRBV5-6 and TRBJ2-1, with a tentative D call TRBD1 (5 bases). CDR1 is SGHDT and CDR2 is YYEEEE in the germline V gene. This CDR3 is built from 15 residues. V was clipped by 0 bases and J by 7 bases, with 14 bases between them. The CDR3, as DNA: TGTGCCAGCAGCTTGGGGGGCTTCAACGTTAATGAGCAGTTCTTC. Protein sequence: CASSLGGFNVNEQFF.

J is TRBJ2-1 and V is TRBV4-2; 8 nucleotides align to TRBD1. Germline V gene lookup returns CDR1 LGHNA and CDR2 YNFKEQ. V was clipped by 0 bases and J by 7 bases; unmatched bases: 8. This CDR3 region has 16 residues. The CDR3 is CASSQESGQVLNEQFF. CDR3 coding DNA: TGTGCCAGCAGCCAAGAATCGGGACAGGTTCTAAATGAGCAGTTCTTC.

V and J are TRBV5-5 and TRBJ2-4, with TRBD2 identical over 7 bases. Germline CDR1 is SGHKS and CDR2 is YYEKEE (reference sequence). V shed 4 bases and J 3 bases; nucleotides not matched to a gene: 7. The CDR3 runs 15 residues. CDR3 region: CASSRFTSDKNIQYF. The CDR3 DNA reads as TGTGCCAGCAGCCGATTTACTAGCGACAAAAACATTCAGTACTTC.

This chain connects TRBV6-2 or TRBV6-3 to TRBJ2-7; 9 positions match TRBD1. With 5 bases clipped from V and 6 bases from J, the junction kept 14 bases outside the gene matches. This CDR3 is 16 amino acids long. CDR1 and CDR2 from the germline V gene are MNHEY and SVGEGT. In DNA form, the CDR3 reads TGTGCCAGCAGTCAACAGATCGGGACAGGGTTGCGCGAGCAGTACTTC. Its protein product is CASSQQIGTGLREQYF.

This clone was detected only once. The V and J genes are TRBV6-4 and TRBJ2-3; 13 nucleotides line up with TRBD2. Germline-derived CDR1 and CDR2 are MRHNA and SNTAGT. The CDR3 sequence is 15 residues long. Losses at the gene ends were 3 bases for V and 4 bases for J; bases not matched to a gene: 1. The CDR3 region has the DNA TGTGCCAGCAGTGAACTAGCGGGGGGGCCAGATACGCAGTATTTT. Its protein product is CASSELAGGPDTQYF.

This chain links TRBV5-4 with TRBJ1-5, with D possibly TRBD1 on 5 matching bases. There are 12 residues in the CDR3. From germline, CDR1 is SGHNT and CDR2 YYREEE (reference sequence). Deletions cut 3 bases from V and 8 bases from J, with 9 bases between. CDR3 amino acids: CASSSKGKPQHF. CDR3 DNA: TGTGCCAGCAGCTCGAAGGGGAAGCCCCAGCATTTT.

This clone was counted once. The chain joins TRBV5-1 to TRBJ1-3; no definite D call. Germline V gene data show CDR1 as SGHRS and CDR2 as YFSETQ. V was pared by 0 bases and J by 0 bases, with 10 bases between. The CDR3 extends over 16 amino acids. The CDR3 is CASSLDGLISGNTIYF. CDR3 nucleotides: TGCGCCAGCAGCTTGGATGGCCTGATCTCTGGAAACACCATATATTTT.

This sequence joins TRBV13 and TRBJ2-1, with 11 bases fitting TRBD2. Germline V gene sequence: CDR1 PRHDT, CDR2 FYEKMQ (reference sequence). CDR3 size: 17 residues. After removal of 3 bases from V and 7 bases from J, the junction contained 11 bases not matched to a gene. DNA for the CDR3: TGTGCCAGCAGCTTGGCTACTAGCGGGGGTACCTTAAATGAGCAGTTCTTC. Translated: CASSLATSGGTLNEQFF. Looking up the rest from reference TRBV13 and TRBJ2-1 gives the full variable domain: AAGVIQSPRHLIKEKRETATLKCYPIPRHDTVYWYQQGPGQDPQFLISFYEKMQSDKGSIPDRFSAQQFSDYHSELNMSSLELGDSALYFCASSLATSGGTLNEQFFGPGTRLTVL.

CDR3 nucleotide sequence: TGTGCCAGCACCACCGGGCCGGGGTCGATTGTGAAGAACACTGAAGCTTTCTTT. Amino acid sequence: CASTTGPGSIVKNTEAFF. The chain recombines TRBV28 with TRBJ1-1; no clear D. This CDR3 is 18 amino acids long. In germline, CDR1 is MDHEN, CDR2 SYDVKM. Between the trimmed V and J ends, which lost 7 bases and 1 base, there was a span of 25 bases.

This clone is a singleton in its sample. V and J are TRBV6-5 and TRBJ1-2; TRBD1 matches 7 bases. With V trimmed by 3 bases and J by 4 bases, 5 bases remained unmatched. The CDR3 runs 14 residues. Germline CDR1 and CDR2: MNHEY and SVGAGI. The CDR3 nucleotides read TGTGCCAGCAGTTATGCGACAGGGACCTATGGCTACACCTTC. Its translation: CASSYATGTYGYTF.

The V and J genes are TRBV5-1 and TRBJ2-5; D is unresolved. Looked up from germline, CDR1 is SGHRS and CDR2 is YFSETQ. The length of the CDR3 is 15 residues. Trimming stripped 5 bases from V and 0 bases from J, with 14 bases between. CDR3 amino acids: CASSRSESYQETQYF. The DNA for the CDR3 is TGCGCCAGCAGTCGGTCGGAGTCTTACCAAGAGACCCAGTACTTC.

V is TRBV7-2 and J is TRBJ2-2; TRBD1 matches at 7 bases. The CDR3 is 15 amino acids. Trimming removed 1 base from V and 6 bases from J; junction bases left unmatched: 5. The germline V gene encodes CDR1 SGHTA and CDR2 FQGNSA. This CDR3 is CASSLEVGTAGELFF. CDR3 in DNA: TGTGCCAGCAGCTTAGAAGTTGGGACAGCCGGGGAGCTGTTTTTT.

This clone has only one observation. The rearrangement uses TRBV6-5 and TRBJ1-1; maybe TRBD1 (5 bases). Per germline, CDR1 MNHEY and CDR2 SVGAGI. There are 13 residues in the CDR3. The V end was cut by 6 bases, the J end by 0 bases, with 8 bases between. For the CDR3, the DNA is TGTGCCAGCAGGGGGCTTATGAACACTGAAGCTTTCTTT. Amino acid sequence: CASRGLMNTEAFF.

The chain combines TRBV9 with TRBJ1-3, with D tentatively TRBD1 (6 bases). This CDR3 spans 17 amino acids. The V gene lost 4 bases and the J gene lost 3 bases, with 20 bases spanning the gap. Germline V gives CDR1 SGDLS, CDR2 YYNGEE. CDR3 nucleotides: TGTGCCAGCAGCTATTACAGGGACACTAGTATTGGAAACACCATATATTTT. Encoded protein: CASSYYRDTSIGNTIYF.

The chain uses TRBV19 and TRBJ1-2; 8 bases match TRBD1. This CDR3 contains 13 residues. J lost 7 bases, V lost 6 bases, and 7 bases had no gene match. CDR1 is LNHDA, CDR2 SQIVND, per germline (reference sequence). The CDR3 sequence: CASSVDRVVGYTF. The DNA for the CDR3 is TGTGCCAGTAGCGTGGACAGGGTAGTTGGCTACACCTTC.

The rearrangement joins TRBV7-9 to TRBJ2-3; perhaps TRBD1 as D (6 bases). V shed 5 bases and J shed 0 bases, with 12 bases lying between them. The germline V gene has CDR1 SEHNR and CDR2 FQNEAQ (reference sequence). The CDR3 consists of 15 residues. The CDR3 sequence is CASSGGWPSTDTQYF. CDR3 in DNA: TGTGCCAGCAGCGGGGGCTGGCCTAGCACAGATACGCAGTATTTT.

This chain connects TRBV5-1 to TRBJ1-3; TRBD1 is a possible D gene (6 bases). Germline CDR1 and CDR2: SGHRS and YFSETQ. The CDR3 is 17 residues long. Trimming removed 1 base at V and 0 bases at J, with 14 bases between. The CDR3 DNA sequence: TGCGCCAGCAGCTTGACAATGACAGGCCTCTCTGGAAACACCATATATTTT. It encodes CASSLTMTGLSGNTIYF.

This clone is a singleton in its sample. J is TRBJ1-1 and V is TRBV5-1, with 9 nucleotides matching TRBD1. Losses at the gene ends were 4 bases for V and 7 bases for J; bases not matched to a gene: 8. Germline V gene data show CDR1 as SGHRS and CDR2 as YFSETQ. The CDR3 covers 14 residues. The CDR3 DNA reads TGCGCCAGCAGCCGCCGGACAGGGGACATTGAAGCTTTCTTT. This codes for CASSRRTGDIEAFF.

This chain connects TRBV29-1 to TRBJ2-1; 8 nucleotides line up with TRBD1. CDR3 length equals 16 residues. V was pared by 6 bases and J by 0 bases, with 10 bases of the junction left unmatched. Germline-derived CDR1 and CDR2 are SQVTM and ANQGSEA. The CDR3 nucleotides are TGCAGCGTATCAGGGGGCTTTCACAGCTCCTACAATGAGCAGTTCTTC. Translating gives CSVSGGFHSSYNEQFF.